The 9 T cell receptor beta chains below were found in one sample sequenced in a study of cytomegalovirus exposure and HLA in healthy donors. Researchers ran the PCR with 60 Vbeta and 13 Jbeta primers. Only in-frame clones appear in the TCRdb table, and some are missing; sequencing was by immunoSEQ multiplex PCR. The table lists roughly 100,000 clones, roughly 60% of them singletons, with about 5.5% in the top ten. Source material: PBMCs. These receptors originate from a boy aged 5-17 years in good health and CMV-seropositive.

J is TRBJ1-2 and V is TRBV27; 10 positions match TRBD1. The CDR3 extends over 16 amino acids. Germline CDR1 is MNHEY and CDR2 is SMNVEV (reference sequence). The V segment lost 5 bases and the J segment 0 bases; nucleotides outside the gene matches: 6. CDR3 coding DNA: TGTGCCAGCAGTCGGACAGGGGGGTATACTAACTATGGCTACACCTTC. Translating it yields CASSRTGGYTNYGYTF.

V gene TRBV6-5 combines with J gene TRBJ2-7; possible D gene TRBD1, 6 bases. The CDR3 has 13 residues. CDR1 and CDR2 (germline): MNHEY, SVGAGI. V was cut by 4 bases and J by 4 bases, with 11 bases left in between. Here the CDR3 DNA reads TGTGCCAGCAGTTTCTCCGACAGGTACGAGCAGTACTTC. This translates into CASSFSDRYEQYF.

This clone was seen only a few times. The chain carries TRBV19 and TRBJ2-6; tentatively, D is TRBD2 (5 bases). Trimming removed 3 bases from V and 2 bases from J, with 14 bases in between. Germline CDR1 LNHDA, CDR2 SQIVND (reference sequence). The CDR3 has 17 amino acids. CDR3 loop: CASSIRGITPGANVLTF. CDR3 sequence (DNA): TGTGCCAGTAGTATTAGAGGGATAACCCCTGGGGCCAACGTCCTGACTTTC.

This chain uses TRBV5-6 with TRBJ1-5; D is ambiguous. V lost 1 base to trimming and J lost 6 bases, with 5 bases between them. CDR3 length equals 12 residues. CDR1 and CDR2 from the germline V gene are SGHDT and YYEEEE. The CDR3 is CASSLNSQPQHF. CDR3 sequence (DNA): TGTGCCAGCAGCTTGAATAGTCAGCCCCAGCATTTT.

The CDR3 sequence: CASRGTDYTDTQYF. The CDR3 bases are TGCGCCAGCAGAGGGACAGATTACACAGATACGCAGTATTTT. V and J are TRBV10-2 and TRBJ2-3; 7 bases fit TRBD1. There are 14 residues in the CDR3. CDR1 and CDR2 from the germline V gene are WSHSY and SAAADI. Trimming removed 6 bases from V and 2 bases from J; junction bases left unmatched: 5.

The chain is built from TRBV2 and TRBJ1-4, with D possibly being TRBD1 (5 bases). Germline assignment: CDR1 SNHLY and CDR2 FYNNEI. The CDR3 spans 16 residues. Trimming stripped 5 bases from V and 5 bases from J, with 18 bases between. In DNA form, the CDR3 reads TGTGCCAGCAGTTACATCGTCTCAGGGCTAAATGAAAAACTGTTTTTT. This codes for CASSYIVSGLNEKLFF.

J is TRBJ2-1 and V is TRBV7-3; perhaps TRBD2 as D (7 bases). V lost 6 bases and J 4 bases, leaving 13 bases between the germline ends. The germline V gene encodes CDR1 SGHTA and CDR2 FQGTGA. The CDR3 sequence is 14 residues long. The CDR3 DNA reads as TGTGCCAGCAGTGGCGGGGGCATATACAATGAGCAGTTCTTC. Its protein product is CASSGGGIYNEQFF.

J is TRBJ1-2 and V is TRBV9; the match to TRBD1 covers 10 bases. This CDR3 is built from 17 residues. V dropped 0 bases and J dropped 3; count of bases not matched to a gene: 8. Germline V gene lookup returns CDR1 SGDLS and CDR2 YYNGEE. This CDR3 reads CASSVVSGQGFDYGYTF. The CDR3 nucleotides read TGTGCCAGCAGCGTAGTTTCGGGACAGGGGTTTGACTATGGCTACACCTTC.

This clone was found a few times. The chain joins TRBV10-2 to TRBJ1-2, with D uncertain. With 4 bases removed from V and 3 bases from J, the gap between germline ends came to 18 bases. The CDR3 runs 16 residues. CDR1 WSHSY and CDR2 SAAADI come from the germline V gene. Here the CDR3 DNA reads TGCGCCAGCAGTGTAGAGGTATCTTCTAGACACTATGGCTACACCTTC. Encoded protein: CASSVEVSSRHYGYTF.